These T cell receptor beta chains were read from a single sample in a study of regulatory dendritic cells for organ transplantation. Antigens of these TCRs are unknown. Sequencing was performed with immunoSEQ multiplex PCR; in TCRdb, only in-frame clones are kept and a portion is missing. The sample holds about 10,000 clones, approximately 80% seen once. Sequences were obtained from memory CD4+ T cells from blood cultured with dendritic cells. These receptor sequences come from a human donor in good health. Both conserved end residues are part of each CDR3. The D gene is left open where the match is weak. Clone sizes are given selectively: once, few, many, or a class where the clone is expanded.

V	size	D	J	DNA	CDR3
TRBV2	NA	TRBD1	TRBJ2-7	TGTGCCAGCGAAGGGGGCGAAAGCTCCTACGAGCAGTACTTC	CASEGGESSYEQYF
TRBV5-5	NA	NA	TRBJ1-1	TGTGCCAGCAGCTTGGTAACGACTGAAGCTTTCTTT	CASSLVTTEAFF
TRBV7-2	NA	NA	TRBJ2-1	TGTGCCAGCAGCTTATGGTACAATGAGCAGTTCTTC	CASSLWYNEQFF
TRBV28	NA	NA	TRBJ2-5	TGTGCCAGCAGTTTGTCGGGGAGGGAGACCCAGTACTTC	CASSLSGRETQYF
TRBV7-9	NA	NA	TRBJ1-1	TGTGCCAGCAGCTTAGCGAGGGGAGGCACTGAAGCTTTCTTT	CASSLARGGTEAFF
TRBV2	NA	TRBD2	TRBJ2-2	TGTGCCAGCAGTGGATCGGGACTAGCTACCGGGGAGCTGTTTTTT	CASSGSGLATGELFF
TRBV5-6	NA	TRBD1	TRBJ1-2	TGTGCCAGCAGCTGGTACCTGACAGGGGCCGGCTACACCTTC	CASSWYLTGAGYTF
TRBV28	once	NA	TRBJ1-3	TGTGCCAGCAGTTTCAGAGGGGGACTTGGAAACACCATATATTTT	CASSFRGGLGNTIYF
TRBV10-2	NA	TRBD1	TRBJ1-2	TGCGCCAGCAGCCCTGGACAGGGGGTGGGCGGCTACACCTTC	CASSPGQGVGGYTF
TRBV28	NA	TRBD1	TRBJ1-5	TGTGCCAGCAGTTTACCCACAGGGGGCGCGGATCAGCCCCAGCATTTT	CASSLPTGGADQPQHF
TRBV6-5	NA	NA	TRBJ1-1	TGTGCCAGCAGTTCGGGCAGACCGAACACTGAAGCTTTCTTT	CASSSGRPNTEAFF
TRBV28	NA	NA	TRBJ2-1	TGTGCCAGCAGTTCCCCTCTTGAGCAGTTCTTC	CASSSPLEQFF
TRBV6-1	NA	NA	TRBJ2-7	TGTGCCAGCAGTCGGACAGTTCACGAGCAGTACTTC	CASSRTVHEQYF
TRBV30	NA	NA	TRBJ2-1	TGTGCCTGGAGTTCGGTAGGGGTTGGGCGCGATGAGCAGTTCTTC	CAWSSVGVGRDEQFF
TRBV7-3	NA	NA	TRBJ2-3	TGTGCCAGCAGCCCGAACCTAGCAGGGGCCGCAGATACGCAGTATTTT	CASSPNLAGAADTQYF
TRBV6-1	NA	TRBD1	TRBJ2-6	TGTGCCAGCCATACAGGGGGGTCTGGGGCCAACGTCCTGACTTTC	CASHTGGSGANVLTF
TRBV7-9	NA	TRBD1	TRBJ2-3	TGTGCCAGCGGAAATGATGGGGACAGGGCCGATACGCAGTATTTT	CASGNDGDRADTQYF
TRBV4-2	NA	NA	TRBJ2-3	TGTGCCAGCAGCCAAGATCTTAGCGGAGATACGCAGTATTTT	CASSQDLSGDTQYF
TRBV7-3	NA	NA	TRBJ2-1	TGTGCCAGCAGCTTAACGGCAGCTGGGGGGAACAATGAGCAGTTCTTC	CASSLTAAGGNNEQFF
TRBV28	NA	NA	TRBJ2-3	TGTGCCAGCAGACCGGGACTCCCCTACACAGATACGCAGTATTTT	CASRPGLPYTDTQYF
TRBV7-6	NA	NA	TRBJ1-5	TGTGCCAGCAGCTTATCGACAGCCCGAGAGCCCCAGCATTTT	CASSLSTAREPQHF
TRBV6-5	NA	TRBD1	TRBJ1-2	TGTGCCAGCAGTTTCAGTCCGACAGGGGATTTAGGCTACACCTTC	CASSFSPTGDLGYTF